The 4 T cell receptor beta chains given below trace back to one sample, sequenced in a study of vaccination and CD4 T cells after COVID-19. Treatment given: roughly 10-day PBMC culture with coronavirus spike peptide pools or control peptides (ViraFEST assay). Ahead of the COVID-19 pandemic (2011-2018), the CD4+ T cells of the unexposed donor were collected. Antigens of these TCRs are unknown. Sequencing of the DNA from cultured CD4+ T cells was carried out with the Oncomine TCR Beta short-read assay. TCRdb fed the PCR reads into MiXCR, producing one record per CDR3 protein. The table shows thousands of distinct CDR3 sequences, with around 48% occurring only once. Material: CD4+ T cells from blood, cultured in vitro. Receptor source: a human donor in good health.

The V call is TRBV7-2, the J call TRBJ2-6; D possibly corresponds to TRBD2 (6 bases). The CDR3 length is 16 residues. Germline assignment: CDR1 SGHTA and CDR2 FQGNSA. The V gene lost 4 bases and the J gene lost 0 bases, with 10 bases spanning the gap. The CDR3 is CASSSGTHSGANVLTF. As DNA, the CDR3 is TGTGCCAGCAGCTCCGGGACTCACTCTGGGGCCAACGTCCTGACTTTC.

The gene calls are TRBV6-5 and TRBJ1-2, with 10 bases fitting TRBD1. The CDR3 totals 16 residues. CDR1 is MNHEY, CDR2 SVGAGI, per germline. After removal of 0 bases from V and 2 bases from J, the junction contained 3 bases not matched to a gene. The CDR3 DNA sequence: TGTGCCAGCAGTTACTCCCGGACAGGGGGGAACTATGGCTACACCTTC. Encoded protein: CASSYSRTGGNYGYTF.

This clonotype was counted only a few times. In DNA form, the CDR3 reads TGCAGCGTTGAAGATCAAGGGCGCGACGGCTATGGCTACACCTTC. Amino acid sequence: CSVEDQGRDGYGYTF. The V and J genes are TRBV29-1 and TRBJ1-2; unclear D gene. CDR1 and CDR2 from the germline V gene are SQVTM and ANQGSEA. The CDR3 has 15 amino acids. Trimming removed 0 bases from V and 4 bases from J, with 15 bases in between.

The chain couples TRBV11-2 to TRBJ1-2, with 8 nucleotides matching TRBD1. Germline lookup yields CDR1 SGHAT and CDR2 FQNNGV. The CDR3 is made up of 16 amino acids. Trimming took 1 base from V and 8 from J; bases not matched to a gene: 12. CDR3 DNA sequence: TGTGCCAGCAGCTTAGCGGGGTGGACAGGGATTTGGGGCTACACCTTC. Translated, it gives CASSLAGWTGIWGYTF.